The present entry profiles one T cell receptor beta chain with its context. No antigen is known for it. At the deep level, the assay was run. Assay: immunoSEQ multiplex PCR; the TCRdb copy retains only in-frame clones and omits some. The repertoire holds hundreds of thousands of clones, with 90% to 95% as singletons. Selected positively for CCR7 and CD45RO-negative, naive CD8 cells excluded terminally differentiated effector memory CD45RA+ cells. Participating donors were healthy, HIV-negative adults free of recent acute infections or vaccinations. The data are from a study of shared clonotypes between healthy human individuals. Study as a whole: CD8 memory received one plate per donor, CD8 naive two, CD4 memory three and CD4 naive three.

Findings and limits, study-wide: The study sampled only blood, and tissue repertoires likely differ.

The CDR3 consists of 17 residues. CDR1 is SGHDT, CDR2 YYEEEE, per germline. The junction had 9 bases not matched to a gene; V was cut back by 2 bases and J by 3 bases. The material sequenced was naive CD8+ T cells sorted from blood. The TCR comes from a young man in good health. The rearrangement joins TRBV5-6 to TRBJ2-7, with 12 bases identical to TRBD2. In nucleotides, the CDR3 is TGTGCCAGCAGCTTTCGCAGTGGACTAGCGGGATACTACGAGCAGTACTTC. As protein: CASSFRSGLAGYYEQYF.